This T cell receptor beta chain originates from a study of T cell responses to AZD1222 COVID-19 vaccine. The data were produced by immunoSEQ multiplex PCR, yet TCRdb's version contains in-frame clones alone and is incomplete. The repertoire holds just under 150,000 clones, with more than 70% as singletons. Trimming removed 5 bases from V and 2 bases from J, with 12 bases in between. CDR1 LNHDA and CDR2 SQIVND come from the germline V gene (reference sequence). There are 14 residues in the CDR3. The origin of this receptor is an adult who received the AZD1222 COVID-19 vaccine. The V and J genes are TRBV19 and TRBJ2-5, with D possibly TRBD2 on 6 matching bases. The source material was peripheral blood, sampled 28 days after the second AZD1222 dose. CDR3: CASSDVGGQETQYF. DNA of the CDR3: TGTGCCAGTAGTGACGTTGGGGGGCAAGAGACCCAGTACTTC.